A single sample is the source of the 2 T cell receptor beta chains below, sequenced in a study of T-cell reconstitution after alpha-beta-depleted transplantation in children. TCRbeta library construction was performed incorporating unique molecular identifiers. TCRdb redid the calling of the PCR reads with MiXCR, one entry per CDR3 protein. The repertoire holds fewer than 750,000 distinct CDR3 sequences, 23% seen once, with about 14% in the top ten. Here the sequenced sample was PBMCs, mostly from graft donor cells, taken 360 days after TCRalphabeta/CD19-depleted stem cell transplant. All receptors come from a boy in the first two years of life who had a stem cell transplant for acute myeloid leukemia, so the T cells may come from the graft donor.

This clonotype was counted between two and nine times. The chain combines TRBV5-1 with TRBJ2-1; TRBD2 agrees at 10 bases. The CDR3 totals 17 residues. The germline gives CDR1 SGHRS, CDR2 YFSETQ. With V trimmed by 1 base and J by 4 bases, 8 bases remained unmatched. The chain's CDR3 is CASSLPSTSGPYNEQFF. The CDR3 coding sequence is TGCGCCAGCAGCTTGCCCTCGACTAGCGGGCCTTACAATGAGCAGTTCTTC. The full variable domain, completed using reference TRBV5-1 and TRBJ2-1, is KAGVTQTPRYLIKTRGQQVTLSCSPISGHRSVSWYQQTPGQGLQFLFEYFSETQRNKGNFPGRFSGRQFSNSRSEMNVSTLELGDSALYLCASSLPSTSGPYNEQFFGPGTRLTVL.

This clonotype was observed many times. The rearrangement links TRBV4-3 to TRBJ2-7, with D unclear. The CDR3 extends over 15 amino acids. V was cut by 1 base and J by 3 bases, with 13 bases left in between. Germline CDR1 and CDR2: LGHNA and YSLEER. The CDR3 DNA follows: TGCGCCAGCAGCCAAGCAATGCGGCTGGGCTACGAGCAGTACTTC. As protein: CASSQAMRLGYEQYF.